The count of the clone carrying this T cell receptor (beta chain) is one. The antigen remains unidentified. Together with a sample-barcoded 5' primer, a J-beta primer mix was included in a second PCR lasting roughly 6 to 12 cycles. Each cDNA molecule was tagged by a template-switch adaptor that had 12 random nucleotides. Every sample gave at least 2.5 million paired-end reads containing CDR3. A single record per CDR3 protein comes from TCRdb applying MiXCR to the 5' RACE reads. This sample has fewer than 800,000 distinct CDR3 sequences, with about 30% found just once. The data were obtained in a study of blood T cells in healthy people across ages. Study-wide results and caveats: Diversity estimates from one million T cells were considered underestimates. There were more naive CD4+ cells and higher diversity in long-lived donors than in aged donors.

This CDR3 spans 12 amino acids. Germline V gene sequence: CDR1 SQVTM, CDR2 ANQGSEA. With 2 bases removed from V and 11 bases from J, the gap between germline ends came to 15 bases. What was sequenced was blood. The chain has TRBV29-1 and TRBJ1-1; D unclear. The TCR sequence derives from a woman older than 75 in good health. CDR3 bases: TGCAGCGTTGAATCCCCCAACCTGGGCGCTTTCTTT. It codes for CSVESPNLGAFF.